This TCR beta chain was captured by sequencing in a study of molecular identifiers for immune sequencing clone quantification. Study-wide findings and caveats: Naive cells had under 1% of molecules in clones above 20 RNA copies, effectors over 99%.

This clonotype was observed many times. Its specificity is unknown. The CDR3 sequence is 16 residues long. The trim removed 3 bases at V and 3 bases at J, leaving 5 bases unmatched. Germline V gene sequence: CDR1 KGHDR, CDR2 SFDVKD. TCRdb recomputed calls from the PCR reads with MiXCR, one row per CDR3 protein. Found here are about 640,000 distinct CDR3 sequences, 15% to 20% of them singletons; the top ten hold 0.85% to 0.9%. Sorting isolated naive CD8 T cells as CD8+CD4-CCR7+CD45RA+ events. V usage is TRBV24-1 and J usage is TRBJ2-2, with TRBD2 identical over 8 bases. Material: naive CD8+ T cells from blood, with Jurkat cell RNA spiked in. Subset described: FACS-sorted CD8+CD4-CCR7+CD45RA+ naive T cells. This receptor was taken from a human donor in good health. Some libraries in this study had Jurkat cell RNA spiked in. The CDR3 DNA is TGTGCCACCAGTGATCCCCGGGAGGGGGACACCGGGGAGCTGTTTTTT. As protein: CATSDPREGDTGELFF.